This T cell receptor beta chain was sequenced in a study of blood T cell repertoires in COVID-19. Authors' methods: Nucleated cell counts were estimated from reference gene primer amplification. Sequenced by immunoSEQ multiplex PCR; TCRdb stores in-frame clones only, minus some. V and J calls and clone size are copied from that table; D and trimming were computed from the DNA. The data contain about 360,000 clones, 86% of them singletons. The TCR was taken from a woman aged 60-70 years with COVID-19, enrolled during active disease. Material: peripheral blood.

As DNA, the CDR3 is TGTGCCAGCAGCTCAGACGGGGTTCGCTACGAGCAGTACTTC. This translates into CASSSDGVRYEQYF. The chain combines TRBV11-3 with TRBJ2-7; D is possibly TRBD2 (5 bases). This CDR3 region has 14 residues. V lost 4 bases, J lost 3 bases, and 13 bases lay in between. CDR1 SGHNT and CDR2 YENEEA come from the germline V gene.